This TCR beta chain derives from a study of T cell clonotyping in hematopoietic cell transplantation. Repertoires were generated with immunoSEQ multiplex PCR, while TCRdb's copy carries only in-frame clones and drops some. The repertoire holds approximately 41,000 clones, with less than 85% as singletons. To note about this clone: As yet, its antigen is unknown.

Whole-study results and caveats: No sorting was done, leaving CD4 and CD8 contributions mixed. Few recipient clonotypes overlapped donors; over 95% were de novo at given depth. After transplant, recipient diversity fell while pathologically expanded clonotypes grew through day 180.

Time point specified: recipient sample about 28 days before transplant, after cytoreduction. This CDR3 is built from 13 residues. The germline V gene encodes CDR1 KGHSH and CDR2 LQKENI. Trimming took off 3 bases at V and 4 bases at J, with 7 bases between the two ends. This TCR derives from a man aged 60-69 years with acute myeloid leukemia. Some clones in this sample may be carry-over from other donors' samples. The sample was peripheral blood mononuclear cells, taken before stem cell transplant. The rearrangement links TRBV18 to TRBJ1-3, with D unclear. The DNA of the CDR3 is TGTGCCAGCTCACCGGAGTGGGGAAACACCATATATTTT. It specifies CASSPEWGNTIYF.